The 6 T cell receptor beta chains listed next were all sequenced from one sample in a study of cytomegalovirus exposure and HLA in healthy donors. The PCR contained 60 Vbeta and 13 Jbeta primers. TCRdb keeps only in-frame clones here, not all; method: immunoSEQ multiplex PCR. The sample contains around 140,000 clones, roughly four fifths of which appear only once. Sequenced input: PBMCs. The receptors stem from a woman aged 60 to 75 in good health and CMV-seronegative.

The chain combines TRBV11-2 with TRBJ1-2; 8 bases fit TRBD1. The length of the CDR3 is 17 residues. The junction had 15 bases not matched to a gene; V was cut back by 5 bases and J by 4 bases. The germline V gene encodes CDR1 SGHAT and CDR2 FQNNGV. This CDR3 is CASSPHRTGRKGYGYTF. In nucleotides, the CDR3 is TGTGCCAGCAGCCCTCACCGGACAGGGCGAAAAGGCTATGGCTACACCTTC.

V is TRBV30 and J is TRBJ1-1; 7 bases line up with TRBD1. Losses at the gene ends were 4 bases for V and 0 bases for J; bases not matched to a gene: 5. CDR3 length: 14 residues. Germline CDR1 is GTSNPN and CDR2 is SVGIG (reference sequence). Here the CDR3 DNA reads TGTGCCTGGACTACAGGGGTCTTGAACACTGAAGCTTTCTTT. Translated, it gives CAWTTGVLNTEAFF.

This chain connects TRBV9 to TRBJ1-5; D is ambiguous. CDR3 length equals 13 residues. V was clipped by 3 bases and J by 7 bases, with 11 bases between them. The germline V gene has CDR1 SGDLS and CDR2 YYNGEE. The chain's CDR3 is CASSADERQPQHF. The CDR3 DNA reads as TGTGCCAGCAGCGCAGATGAGAGGCAGCCCCAGCATTTT.

The chain employs TRBV14 and TRBJ2-4; 8 bases map to TRBD1. After removal of 4 bases from V and 3 bases from J, the junction contained 5 bases not matched to a gene. This CDR3 spans 15 amino acids. Germline V gives CDR1 SGHDN, CDR2 FVKESK. As DNA, the CDR3 is TGTGCCAGCAGCCGCACCGGACAGGGCAAAAACATTCAGTACTTC. Translation: CASSRTGQGKNIQYF.

The chain combines TRBV19 with TRBJ1-5, with D possibly being TRBD1 (5 bases). Germline loops: CDR1 LNHDA, CDR2 SQIVND (reference sequence). The V end was cut by 3 bases, the J end by 8 bases, with 17 bases between. The CDR3 is made up of 15 amino acids. CDR3 in amino acids: CASSMLRGRWEPQHF. The CDR3 DNA is TGTGCCAGTAGTATGCTACGGGGGAGGTGGGAGCCCCAGCATTTT. Complete variable domain (other parts from reference TRBV19 and TRBJ1-5): DGGITQSPKYLFRKEGQNVTLSCEQNLNHDAMYWYRQDPGQGLRLIYYSQIVNDFQKGDIAEGYSVSREKKESFPLTVTSAQKNPTAFYLCASSMLRGRWEPQHFGDGTRLSIL.

This sequence joins TRBV28 and TRBJ1-1; a weak D match, TRBD1 (5 bases). The CDR3 loop spans 14 amino acids. The V end lost 2 bases, the J end lost 3 bases, and 10 bases lay between the germline ends. CDR1 and CDR2 (germline): MDHEN, SYDVKM. The CDR3 reads CASSLGRAHTEAFF. Here the CDR3 DNA reads TGTGCCAGCAGTTTAGGCAGGGCTCACACTGAAGCTTTCTTT.